The clone carrying this T cell receptor beta chain was recorded once. Sorted-subset replicate PCR reactions contained 200 ng DNA, corresponding to around 30,000 T cell genomes. Clones were read by immunoSEQ multiplex PCR, and TCRdb kept only the in-frame ones, dropping some. Of 2 million to 3 million clones listed, roughly 93% are singletons. This specimen belongs to a study of shared clonotypes between healthy human individuals. The CDR3 consists of 16 residues. Trimming cost V 3 bases and J 2 bases; bases outside gene matches: 4. The germline gives CDR1 MNHEY, CDR2 SMNVEV (reference sequence). The sample was naive CD4+ T cells from PBMCs. The subset was: CD45RA+ positively selected. The rearrangement links TRBV27 to TRBJ2-1, with 10 positions matching TRBD1. The clonotype comes from a man aged 18 to 30 in good health. Some clones in this sample may be carry-over from other donors' samples. The CDR3 sequence is CASSFETGGPYNEQFF. DNA for the CDR3: TGTGCCAGCAGTTTTGAGACAGGGGGCCCCTACAATGAGCAGTTCTTC.